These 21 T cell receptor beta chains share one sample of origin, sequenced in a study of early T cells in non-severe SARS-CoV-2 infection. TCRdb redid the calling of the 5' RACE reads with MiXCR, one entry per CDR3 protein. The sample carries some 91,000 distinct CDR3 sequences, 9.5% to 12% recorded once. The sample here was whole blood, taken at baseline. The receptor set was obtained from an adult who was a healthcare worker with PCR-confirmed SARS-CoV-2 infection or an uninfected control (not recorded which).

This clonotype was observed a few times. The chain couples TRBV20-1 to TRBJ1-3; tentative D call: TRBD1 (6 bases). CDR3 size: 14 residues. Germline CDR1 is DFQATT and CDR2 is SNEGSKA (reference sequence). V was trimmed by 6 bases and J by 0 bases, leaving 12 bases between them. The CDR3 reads CSASDRNSGNTIYF. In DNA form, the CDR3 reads TGCAGTGCCTCGGACAGAAACTCTGGAAACACCATATATTTT.

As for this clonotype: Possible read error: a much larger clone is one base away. CDR3 residues: CSASLAEVSYNEQFF. The CDR3 DNA reads TGCAGTGCTAGTCTAGCGGAAGTGTCCTACAATGAGCAGTTCTTC. The chain carries TRBV20-1 and TRBJ2-1, with 7 bases identical to TRBD2. The trim removed 3 bases at V and 1 base at J, leaving 6 bases unmatched. The germline CDR1 and CDR2 sequences are DFQATT and SNEGSKA (reference sequence). The CDR3 totals 15 residues.

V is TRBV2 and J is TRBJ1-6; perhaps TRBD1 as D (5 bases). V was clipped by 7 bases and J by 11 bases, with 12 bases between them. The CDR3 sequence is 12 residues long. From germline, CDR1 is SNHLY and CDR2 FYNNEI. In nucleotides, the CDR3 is TGTGCCAGCATGGGCCTCAGGGCACCCCTCCACTTT. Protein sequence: CASMGLRAPLHF.

The CDR3 bases are TGTGCCAGCAGCTTGTTCTTAGCGGGATCGTCCGAGCAGTACTTC. Protein product: CASSLFLAGSSEQYF. This sequence joins TRBV5-4 and TRBJ2-7; TRBD2 agrees at 8 bases. The germline CDR1 and CDR2 sequences are SGHNT and YYREEE (reference sequence). CDR3 length: 15 residues. V lost 1 base and J lost 6; bases outside the gene matches: 9. The full variable domain, its missing parts supplied by reference TRBV5-4 and TRBJ2-7, is ETGVTQSPTHLIKTRGQQVTLRCSSQSGHNTVSWYQQALGQGPQFIFQYYREEENGRGNFPPRFSGLQFPNYSSELNVNALELDDSALYLCASSLFLAGSSEQYFGPGTRLTVT.

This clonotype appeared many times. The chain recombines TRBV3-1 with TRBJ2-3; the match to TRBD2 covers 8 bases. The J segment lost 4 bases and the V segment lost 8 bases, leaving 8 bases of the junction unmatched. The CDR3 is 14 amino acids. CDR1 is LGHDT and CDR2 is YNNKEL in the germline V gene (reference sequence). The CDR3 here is CASAAGGGADTQYF. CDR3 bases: TGTGCCAGCGCGGCGGGAGGTGGAGCAGATACGCAGTATTTT.

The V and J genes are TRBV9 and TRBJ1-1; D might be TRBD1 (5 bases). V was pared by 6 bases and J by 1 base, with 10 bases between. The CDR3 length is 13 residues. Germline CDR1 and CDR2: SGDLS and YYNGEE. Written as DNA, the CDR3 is TGTGCCAGCACGCGGGGCCAGAACACTGAAGCTTTCTTT. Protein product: CASTRGQNTEAFF.

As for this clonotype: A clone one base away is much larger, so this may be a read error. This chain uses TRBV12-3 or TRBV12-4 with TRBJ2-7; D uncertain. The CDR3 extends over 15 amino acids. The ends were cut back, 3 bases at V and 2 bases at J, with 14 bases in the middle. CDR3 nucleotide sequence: TGTGCCAGCAGTTTTACTTCCCGTCTTACCTACGAGCAGTACTTC. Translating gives CASSFTSRLTYEQYF.

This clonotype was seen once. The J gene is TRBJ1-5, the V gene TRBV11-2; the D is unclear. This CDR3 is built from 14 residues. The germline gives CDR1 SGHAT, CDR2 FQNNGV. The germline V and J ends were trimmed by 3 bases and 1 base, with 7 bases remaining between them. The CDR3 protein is CASSLSASNQPQHF. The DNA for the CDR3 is TGTGCCAGCAGCTTGTCTGCCAGCAATCAGCCCCAGCATTTT.

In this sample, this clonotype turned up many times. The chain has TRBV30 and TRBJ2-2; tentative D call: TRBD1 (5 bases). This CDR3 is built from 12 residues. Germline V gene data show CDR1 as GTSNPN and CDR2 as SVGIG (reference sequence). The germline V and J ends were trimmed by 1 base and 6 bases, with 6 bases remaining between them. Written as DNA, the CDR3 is TGTGCCTGGAGTGCAGGGCCCGGGGAGCTGTTTTTT. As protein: CAWSAGPGELFF.

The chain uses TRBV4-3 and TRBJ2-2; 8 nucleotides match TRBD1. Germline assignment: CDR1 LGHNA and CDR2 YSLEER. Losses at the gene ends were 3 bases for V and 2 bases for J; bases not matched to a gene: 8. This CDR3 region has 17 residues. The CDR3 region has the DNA TGCGCCAGCAGCCAGGCCCCGGGACAGGACAACACCGGGGAGCTGTTTTTT. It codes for CASSQAPGQDNTGELFF.

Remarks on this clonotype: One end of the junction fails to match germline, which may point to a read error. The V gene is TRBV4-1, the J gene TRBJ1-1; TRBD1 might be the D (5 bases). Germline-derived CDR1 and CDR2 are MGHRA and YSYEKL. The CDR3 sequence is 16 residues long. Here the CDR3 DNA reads TGCGCCAGCAGCCAAGATATAGGGTCAGGGAGCACTGAAGCTTTTTTT. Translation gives CASSQDIGSGSTEAFF.

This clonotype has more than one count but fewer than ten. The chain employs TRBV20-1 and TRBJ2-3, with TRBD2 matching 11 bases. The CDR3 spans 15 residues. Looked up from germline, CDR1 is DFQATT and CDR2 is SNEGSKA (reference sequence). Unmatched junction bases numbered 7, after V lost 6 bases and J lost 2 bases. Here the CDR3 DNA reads TGCAGTGCGCGGACTAGCGGGTCCCTCACAGATACGCAGTATTTT. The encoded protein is CSARTSGSLTDTQYF.

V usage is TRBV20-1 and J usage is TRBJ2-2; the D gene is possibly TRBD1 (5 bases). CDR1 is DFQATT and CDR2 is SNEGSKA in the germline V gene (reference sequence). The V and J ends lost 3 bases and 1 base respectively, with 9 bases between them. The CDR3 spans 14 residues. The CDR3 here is CSASRTGNTGELFF. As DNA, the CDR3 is TGCAGTGCTAGTCGCACAGGGAACACCGGGGAGCTGTTTTTT.

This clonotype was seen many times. In DNA, the CDR3 is TGTGCCAGCAAGTGGAGTGACGCCGGGGAGCTGTTTTTT. This encodes CASKWSDAGELFF. The gene calls are TRBV25-1 and TRBJ2-2; D not resolved. Trimming left V 7 bases short and J 6 bases short, with 12 bases between. CDR3 size: 13 residues. The germline CDR1 and CDR2 sequences are MGHDK and SYGVNS.

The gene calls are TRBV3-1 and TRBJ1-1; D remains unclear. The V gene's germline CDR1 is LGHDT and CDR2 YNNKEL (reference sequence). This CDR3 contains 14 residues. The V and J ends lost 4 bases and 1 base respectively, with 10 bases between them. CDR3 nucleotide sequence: TGTGCCAGCAGCCCTCTAGGGAAGAACACTGAAGCTTTCTTT. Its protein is CASSPLGKNTEAFF.

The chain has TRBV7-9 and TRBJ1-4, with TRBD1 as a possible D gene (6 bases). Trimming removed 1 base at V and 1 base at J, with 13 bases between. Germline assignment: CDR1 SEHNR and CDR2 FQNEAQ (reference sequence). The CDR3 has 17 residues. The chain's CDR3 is CASSLVASGETNEKLFF. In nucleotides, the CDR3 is TGTGCCAGCAGCTTAGTAGCATCAGGGGAAACTAATGAAAAACTGTTTTTT. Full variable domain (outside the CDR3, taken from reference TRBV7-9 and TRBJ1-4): DTGVSQNPRHKITKRGQNVTFRCDPISEHNRLYWYRQTLGQGPEFLTYFQNEAQLEKSRLLSDRFSAERPKGSFSTLEIQRTEQGDSAMYLCASSLVASGETNEKLFFGSGTQLSVL.

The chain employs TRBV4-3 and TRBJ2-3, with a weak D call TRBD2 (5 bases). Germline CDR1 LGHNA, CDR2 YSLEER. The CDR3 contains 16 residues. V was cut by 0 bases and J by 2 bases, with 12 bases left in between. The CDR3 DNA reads TGCGCCAGCAGCCAAGATCTTACGGAGGTCACAGATACGCAGTATTTT. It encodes CASSQDLTEVTDTQYF.

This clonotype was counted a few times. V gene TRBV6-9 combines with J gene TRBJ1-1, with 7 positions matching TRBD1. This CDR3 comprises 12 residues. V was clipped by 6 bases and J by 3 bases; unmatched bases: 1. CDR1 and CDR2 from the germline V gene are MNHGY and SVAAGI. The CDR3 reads CASRTGDTEAFF. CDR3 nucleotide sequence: TGTGCCAGCAGAACAGGGGACACTGAAGCTTTCTTT.

In nucleotides, the CDR3 is TGTGCCAGCAGCTTACCCCCGACTCCAGATACGCAGTATTTT. Translation gives CASSLPPTPDTQYF. The rearrangement links TRBV7-9 to TRBJ2-3; D is ambiguous. The V gene's germline CDR1 is SEHNR and CDR2 FQNEAQ (reference sequence). V shed 2 bases and J shed 4 bases, with 10 bases lying between them. The CDR3 is 14 amino acids.

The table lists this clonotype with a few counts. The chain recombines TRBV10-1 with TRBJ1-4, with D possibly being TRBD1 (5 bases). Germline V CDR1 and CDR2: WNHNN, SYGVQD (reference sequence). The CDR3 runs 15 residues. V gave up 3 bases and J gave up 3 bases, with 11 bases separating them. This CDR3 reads CASSEAGAANEKLFF. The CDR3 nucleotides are TGCGCCAGCAGTGAAGCCGGGGCGGCTAATGAAAAACTGTTTTTT.

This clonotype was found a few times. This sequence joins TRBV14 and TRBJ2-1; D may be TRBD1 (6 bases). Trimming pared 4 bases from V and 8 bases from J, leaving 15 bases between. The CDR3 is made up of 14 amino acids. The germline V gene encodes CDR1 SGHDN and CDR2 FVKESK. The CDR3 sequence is CASSPTGLGDEQFF. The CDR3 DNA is TGTGCCAGCAGCCCGACAGGACTTGGCGATGAGCAGTTCTTC. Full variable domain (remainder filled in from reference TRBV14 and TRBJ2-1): EAGVTQFPSHSVIEKGQTVTLRCDPISGHDNLYWYRRVMGKEIKFLLHFVKESKQDESGMPNNRFLAERTGGTYSTLKVQPAELEDSGVYFCASSPTGLGDEQFFGPGTRLTVL.